A selection of T cell receptor beta chains follows, all from one sample in a study of blood T cell repertoires in COVID-19. The data were produced by immunoSEQ multiplex PCR, yet TCRdb's version contains in-frame clones alone and is incomplete. The table includes some 42,000 clones, almost 90% detected once. Material: peripheral blood. These TCRs come from a man between 50 and 59 years old with active COVID-19. The CDR3 runs from the conserved cysteine through the conserved F or W. The D gene is left open where the match is weak. Size values are once, few and many counts, or a class for expanded clones, and some rows have none.

size | J | length | V | D | CDR3 | DNA
NA | TRBJ2-5 | 14 | TRBV2 | TRBD1 | CASRMAGGGETQYF | TGTGCCAGCAGGATGGCAGGGGGCGGGGAGACCCAGTACTTC
NA | TRBJ1-1 | 13 | TRBV6-5 | TRBD1 | CASSLDREGSAFF | TGTGCCAGCAGCTTGGACAGGGAGGGTTCGGCTTTCTTT
NA | TRBJ2-7 | 15 | TRBV19 | TRBD2 | CASSINSGPPYEQYF | TGTGCCAGTAGTATAAATAGCGGGCCACCCTACGAGCAGTACTTC
NA | TRBJ2-3 | 16 | TRBV5-1 | TRBD1 | CASRKGDRANADTQYF | TGCGCCAGCAGGAAGGGGGACAGGGCAAATGCAGATACGCAGTATTTT
NA | TRBJ1-1 | 13 | TRBV2 | TRBD1 | CASSSGGGPEAFF | TGTGCCAGCAGCTCAGGGGGCGGGCCTGAAGCTTTCTTT
NA | TRBJ1-2 | 17 | TRBV6-2/TRBV6-3 | TRBD1 | CASSYRTGARSNYGYTF | TGTGCCAGCAGTTACCGGACAGGGGCGAGGTCTAACTATGGCTACACCTTC
once | TRBJ2-7 | 15 | TRBV5-1 | NA | CASSLAGARGDEQYF | TGCGCCAGCAGCTTGGCCGGGGCCCGCGGGGACGAGCAGTACTTC
NA | TRBJ2-2 | 12 | TRBV11-2 | NA | CASSRVTGELFF | TGTGCCAGCAGCCGAGTCACCGGGGAGCTGTTTTTT
NA | TRBJ2-7 | 13 | TRBV7-9 | TRBD1 | CASSLGTGGEQYF | TGTGCCAGCAGCTTGGGAACAGGGGGCGAGCAGTACTTC
NA | TRBJ2-7 | 16 | TRBV11-2 | TRBD2 | CASSPPEASGRYEQYF | TGTGCCAGCAGCCCCCCAGAGGCTAGCGGGAGGTACGAGCAGTACTTC
few | TRBJ1-5 | 14 | TRBV19 | NA | CASKDTTSNQPQHF | TGTGCCAGCAAGGACACGACAAGCAATCAGCCCCAGCATTTT
NA | TRBJ2-5 | 13 | TRBV7-3 | NA | CASSFRGGETQYF | TGTGCCAGCAGCTTCAGGGGTGGCGAGACCCAGTACTTC
NA | TRBJ2-7 | 14 | TRBV30 | TRBD1 | CAWRVGRGINEQYF | TGTGCCTGGAGAGTGGGCAGGGGGATCAACGAGCAGTACTTC
few | TRBJ1-2 | 14 | TRBV12-5 | TRBD1 | CASGRGQGSYGYTF | TGTGCTAGTGGCCGGGGACAGGGGTCCTATGGCTACACCTTC
NA | TRBJ2-7 | 15 | TRBV20-1 | NA | CSASQVTGRLNEQYF | TGCAGTGCTAGTCAAGTTACAGGGCGACTTAACGAGCAGTACTTC
once | TRBJ2-7 | 16 | TRBV10-1 | NA | CASSPALRSYSYEQYF | TGCGCCAGCAGTCCTGCTCTCCGGAGCTACTCCTACGAGCAGTACTTC
NA | TRBJ1-2 | 14 | TRBV7-9 | TRBD1 | CASSLAGRGLGYTF | TGTGCCAGCAGCCTAGCAGGCAGGGGGCTAGGCTACACCTTC
NA | TRBJ2-7 | 13 | TRBV15 | TRBD1 | CATSSRGLDEQYF | TGTGCCACCAGCAGCAGGGGGCTCGACGAGCAGTACTTC
once | TRBJ1-1 | 14 | TRBV18 | NA | CASSPPNGDTEAFF | TGTGCCAGCTCACCACCGAACGGGGACACTGAAGCTTTCTTT
NA | TRBJ1-5 | 18 | TRBV18 | TRBD1 | CASSRLLSGQGNDQPQHF | TGTGCCAGCTCACGACTCTTATCCGGACAGGGAAATGATCAGCCCCAGCATTTT
NA | TRBJ1-5 | 19 | TRBV4-1 | NA | CASSQVVGRTPNSNQPQHF | TGCGCCAGCAGCCAAGTCGTCGGCAGGACACCGAATAGCAATCAGCCCCAGCATTTT
NA | TRBJ2-1 | 15 | TRBV5-1 | NA | CASREGGGTYNEQFF | TGCGCCAGTCGAGAAGGCGGGGGCACCTACAATGAGCAGTTCTTC
NA | TRBJ1-6 | 17 | TRBV7-9 | NA | CASSPPLRVGRNSPLHF | TGTGCCAGCAGCCCCCCTCTTCGGGTTGGGAGGAATTCACCCCTCCACTTT
NA | TRBJ2-1 | 17 | TRBV9 | TRBD2 | CASSVDVGTSSYNEQFF | TGTGCCAGCAGCGTAGACGTCGGGACTAGTAGTTACAATGAGCAGTTCTTC
NA | TRBJ1-6 | 15 | TRBV28 | TRBD1 | CASSLATGVNSPLHF | TGTGCCAGCAGTTTGGCGACAGGGGTAAATTCACCCCTCCACTTT
NA | TRBJ2-3 | 16 | TRBV7-9 | NA | CASSFTGISGTDTQYF | TGTGCCAGCAGCTTTACAGGGATTAGTGGGACAGATACGCAGTATTTT
NA | TRBJ1-2 | 14 | TRBV3-1/TRBV3-2 | NA | CASSQVEGSGGYTF | TGTGCCAGCAGCCAAGTGGAGGGTTCAGGCGGCTACACCTTC
once | TRBJ2-2 | 14 | TRBV6-5 | TRBD1 | CASSRDRVTGELFF | TGTGCCAGCAGTCGGGACAGGGTTACCGGGGAGCTGTTTTTT
NA | TRBJ2-6 | 17 | TRBV5-1 | NA | CASSLGTGHSGANVLTF | TGCGCCAGCAGCTTGGGGACGGGACACTCTGGGGCCAACGTCCTGACTTTC
NA | TRBJ1-3 | 14 | TRBV28 | NA | CASSPRGRGNTIYF | TGTGCCAGCAGCCCGAGGGGGAGAGGAAACACCATATATTTT
NA | TRBJ2-3 | 16 | TRBV5-1 | TRBD2 | CASSSTGTSNTDTQYF | TGCGCCAGCAGCAGCACCGGGACTAGCAACACAGATACGCAGTATTTT
NA | TRBJ2-7 | 15 | TRBV7-2 | NA | CASSPSAVVSYEQYF | TGTGCCAGCAGCCCCTCGGCGGTCGTCTCCTACGAGCAGTACTTC
NA | TRBJ1-2 | 18 | TRBV5-6 | NA | CASSLPGFGGFLSRGYTF | TGTGCCAGCAGCTTGCCCGGGTTTGGGGGCTTCCTGAGTCGCGGCTACACCTTC
NA | TRBJ2-2 | 17 | TRBV7-3 | TRBD1 | CASSLTGQGARTGELFF | TGTGCCAGCAGCTTAACTGGACAGGGGGCGCGCACCGGGGAGCTGTTTTTT
once | TRBJ1-1 | 13 | TRBV29-1 | NA | CSVELQLNTEAFF | TGCAGCGTTGAGCTACAGTTAAACACTGAAGCTTTCTTT
NA | TRBJ2-3 | 16 | TRBV18 | TRBD2 | CASSPRASGGTDTQYF | TGTGCCAGCTCACCACGGGCTAGCGGGGGCACAGATACGCAGTATTTT
NA | TRBJ1-4 | 15 | TRBV27 | TRBD1 | CASSSYRDRGLFLFF | TGTGCCAGCAGTTCATACCGGGACAGGGGACTTTTTCTGTTTTTT
once | TRBJ2-6 | 17 | TRBV19 | TRBD2 | CASSPSGGLAGANVLTF | TGTGCCAGTAGTCCTAGCGGGGGACTTGCTGGGGCCAACGTCCTGACTTTC